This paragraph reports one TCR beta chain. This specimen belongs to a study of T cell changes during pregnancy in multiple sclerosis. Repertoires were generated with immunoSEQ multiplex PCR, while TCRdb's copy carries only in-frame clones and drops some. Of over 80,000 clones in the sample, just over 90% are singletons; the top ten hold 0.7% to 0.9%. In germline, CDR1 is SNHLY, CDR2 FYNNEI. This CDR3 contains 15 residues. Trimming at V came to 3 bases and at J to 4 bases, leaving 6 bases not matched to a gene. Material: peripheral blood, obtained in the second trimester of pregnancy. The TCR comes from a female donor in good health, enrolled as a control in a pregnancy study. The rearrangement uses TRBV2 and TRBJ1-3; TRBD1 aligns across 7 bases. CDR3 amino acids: CASSELTGAGNTIYF. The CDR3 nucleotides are TGTGCCAGCAGTGAGCTCACAGGGGCGGGAAACACCATATATTTT.